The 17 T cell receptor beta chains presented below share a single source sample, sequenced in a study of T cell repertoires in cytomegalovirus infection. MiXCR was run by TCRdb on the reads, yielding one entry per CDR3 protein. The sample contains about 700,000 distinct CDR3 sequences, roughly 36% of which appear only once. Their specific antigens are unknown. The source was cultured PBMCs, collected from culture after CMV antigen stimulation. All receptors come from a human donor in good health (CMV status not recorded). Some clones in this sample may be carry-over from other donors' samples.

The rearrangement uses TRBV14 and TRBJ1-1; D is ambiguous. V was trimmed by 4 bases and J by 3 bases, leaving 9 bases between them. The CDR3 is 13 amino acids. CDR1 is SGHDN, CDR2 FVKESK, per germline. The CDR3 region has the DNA TGTGCCAGCAGCCCGCCAGAGTACACTGAAGCTTTCTTT. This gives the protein CASSPPEYTEAFF.

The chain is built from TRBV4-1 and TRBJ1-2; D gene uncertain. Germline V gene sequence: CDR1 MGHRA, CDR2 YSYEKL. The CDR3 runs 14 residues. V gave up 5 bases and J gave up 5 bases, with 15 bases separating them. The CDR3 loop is CASSSQRAEYGYTF. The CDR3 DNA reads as TGCGCCAGCAGCTCACAACGGGCAGAGTATGGCTACACCTTC.

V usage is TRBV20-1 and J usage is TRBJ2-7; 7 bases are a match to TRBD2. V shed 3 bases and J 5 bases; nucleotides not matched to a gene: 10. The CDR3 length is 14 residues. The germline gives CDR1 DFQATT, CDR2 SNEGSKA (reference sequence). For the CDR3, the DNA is TGCAGTGCTAGCGCGGGGAGGGGAAGGGACGAGCAGTACTTC. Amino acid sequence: CSASAGRGRDEQYF.

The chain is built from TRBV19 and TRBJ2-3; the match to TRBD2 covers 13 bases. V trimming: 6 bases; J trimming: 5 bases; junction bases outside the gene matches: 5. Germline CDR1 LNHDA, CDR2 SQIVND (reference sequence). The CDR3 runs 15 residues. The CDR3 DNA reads TGTGCCAGTAGCCCGACTAGCGGGAGGTTAGATACGCAGTATTTT. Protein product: CASSPTSGRLDTQYF.

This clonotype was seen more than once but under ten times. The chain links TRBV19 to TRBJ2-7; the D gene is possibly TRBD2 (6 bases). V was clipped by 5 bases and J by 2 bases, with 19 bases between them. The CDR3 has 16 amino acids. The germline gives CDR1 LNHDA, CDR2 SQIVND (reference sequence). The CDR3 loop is CASSQRGGTRAYEQYF. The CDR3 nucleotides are TGTGCCAGTAGTCAACGCGGCGGGACCAGAGCCTACGAGCAGTACTTC.

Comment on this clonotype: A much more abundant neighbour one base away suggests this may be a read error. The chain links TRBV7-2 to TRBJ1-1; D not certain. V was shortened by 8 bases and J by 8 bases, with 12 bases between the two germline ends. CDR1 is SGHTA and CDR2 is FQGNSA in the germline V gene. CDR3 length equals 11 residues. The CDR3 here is CASRSLSEAFF. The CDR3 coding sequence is TGTGCCAGCCGCTCCCTTAGCGAAGCTTTCTTT. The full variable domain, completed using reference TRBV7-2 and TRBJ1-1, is GAGVSQSPSNKVTEKGKDVELRCDPISGHTALYWYRQSLGQGLEFLIYFQGNSAPDKSGLPSDRFSAERTGGSVSTLTIQRTQQEDSAVYLCASRSLSEAFFGQGTRLTVV.

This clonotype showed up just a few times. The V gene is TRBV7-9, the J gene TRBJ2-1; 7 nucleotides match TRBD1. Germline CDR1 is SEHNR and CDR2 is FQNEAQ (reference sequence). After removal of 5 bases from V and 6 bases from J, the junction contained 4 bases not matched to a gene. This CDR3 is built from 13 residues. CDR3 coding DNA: TGTGCCAGCAGCGACGACAGGGTCAATGAGCAGTTCTTC. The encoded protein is CASSDDRVNEQFF.

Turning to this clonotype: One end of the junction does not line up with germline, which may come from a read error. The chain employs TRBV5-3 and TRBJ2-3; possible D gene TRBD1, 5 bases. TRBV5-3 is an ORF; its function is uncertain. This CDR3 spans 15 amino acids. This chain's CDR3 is CASSLARARTDTQYF. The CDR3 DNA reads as TGTGCCAGCAGCTTGGCCAGGGCGCGCACAGATACGCAGTATTTT.

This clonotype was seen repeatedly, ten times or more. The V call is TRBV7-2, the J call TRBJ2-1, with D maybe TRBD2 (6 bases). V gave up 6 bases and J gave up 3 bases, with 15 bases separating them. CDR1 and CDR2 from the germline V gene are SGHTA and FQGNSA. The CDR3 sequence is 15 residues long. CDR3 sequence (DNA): TGTGCCAGCAGTTCCGGGACTCAAGTCTACAATGAGCAGTTCTTC. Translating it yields CASSSGTQVYNEQFF.

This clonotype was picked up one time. For the CDR3, the DNA is TGTGCCAGCAGCGAAGAGGGTGAGCAGTTCTTC. This gives the protein CASSEEGEQFF. This chain links TRBV7-2 with TRBJ2-1; TRBD2 is a possible D gene (5 bases). In germline, CDR1 is SGHTA, CDR2 FQGNSA. V dropped 5 bases and J dropped 9 bases, with 8 bases sitting between them. The CDR3 runs to 11 residues.

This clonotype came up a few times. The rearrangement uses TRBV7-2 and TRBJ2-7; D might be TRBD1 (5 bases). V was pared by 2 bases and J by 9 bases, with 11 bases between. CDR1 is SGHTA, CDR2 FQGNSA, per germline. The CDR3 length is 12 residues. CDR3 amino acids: CASSLLGQAQYF. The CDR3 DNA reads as TGTGCCAGCAGCTTATTAGGACAAGCGCAGTACTTC.

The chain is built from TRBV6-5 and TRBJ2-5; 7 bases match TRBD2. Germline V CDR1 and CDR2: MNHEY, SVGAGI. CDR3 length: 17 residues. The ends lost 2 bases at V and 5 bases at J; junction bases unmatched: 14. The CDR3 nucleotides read TGTGCCAGCAGTTACGCGATCGCGGGAGTGTACCCGGAGACCCAGTACTTC. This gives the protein CASSYAIAGVYPETQYF.

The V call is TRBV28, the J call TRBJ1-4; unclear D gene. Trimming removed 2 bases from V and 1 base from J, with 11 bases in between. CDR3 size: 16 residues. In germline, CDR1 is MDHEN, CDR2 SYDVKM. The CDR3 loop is CASSLSEVGTNEKLFF. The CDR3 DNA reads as TGTGCCAGCAGTTTAAGTGAAGTAGGAACTAATGAAAAACTGTTTTTT. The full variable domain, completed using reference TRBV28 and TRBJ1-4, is DVKVTQSSRYLVKRTGEKVFLECVQDMDHENMFWYRQDPGLGLRLIYFSYDVKMKEKGDIPEGYSVSREKKERFSLILESASTNQTSMYLCASSLSEVGTNEKLFFGSGTQLSVL.

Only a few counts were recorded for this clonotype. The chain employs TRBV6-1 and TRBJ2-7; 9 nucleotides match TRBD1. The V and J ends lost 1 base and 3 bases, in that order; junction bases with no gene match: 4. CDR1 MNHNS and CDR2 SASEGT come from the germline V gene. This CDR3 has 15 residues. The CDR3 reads CASSEVGGQGYEQYF. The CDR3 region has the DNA TGTGCCAGCAGTGAAGTGGGGGGACAGGGCTACGAGCAGTACTTC.

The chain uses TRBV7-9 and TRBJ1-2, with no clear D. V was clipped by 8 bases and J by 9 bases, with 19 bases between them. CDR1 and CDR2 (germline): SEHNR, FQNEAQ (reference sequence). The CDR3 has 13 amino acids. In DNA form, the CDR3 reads TGTGCCAGCTATCCACCCCCCGACGTCCGCTACACCTTC. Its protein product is CASYPPPDVRYTF.

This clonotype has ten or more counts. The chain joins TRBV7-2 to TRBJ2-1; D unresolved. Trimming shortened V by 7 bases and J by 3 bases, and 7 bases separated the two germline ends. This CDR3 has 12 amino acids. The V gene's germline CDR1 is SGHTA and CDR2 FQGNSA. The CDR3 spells CASNMNYNEQFF. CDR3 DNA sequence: TGTGCCAGCAACATGAACTACAATGAGCAGTTCTTC. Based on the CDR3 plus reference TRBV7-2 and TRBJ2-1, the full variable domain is GAGVSQSPSNKVTEKGKDVELRCDPISGHTALYWYRQSLGQGLEFLIYFQGNSAPDKSGLPSDRFSAERTGGSVSTLTIQRTQQEDSAVYLCASNMNYNEQFFGPGTRLTVL.

The CDR3 loop is CSAHGLAVYDDEQFF. In DNA, the CDR3 is TGCAGTGCCCACGGACTAGCGGTCTACGATGATGAGCAGTTCTTC. The chain uses TRBV20-1 and TRBJ2-1, with 10 positions matching TRBD2. The germline CDR1 and CDR2 sequences are DFQATT and SNEGSKA (reference sequence). There are 15 residues in the CDR3. The V gene end was trimmed by 6 bases and the J gene end by 8 bases; junction bases not matched to a gene: 13.